These T cell receptor beta chains were read from a single sample in a study of blood T cell repertoires in COVID-19. TCRdb's table, derived via immunoSEQ multiplex PCR, lists solely in-frame clones and lacks some. The table includes 300,000 to 500,000 clones, more than 75% detected once. Sequenced sample: PBMCs or T cells enriched from blood (not recorded which). Source of these receptors: a woman in her 30s with acute COVID-19. The CDR3 runs from the conserved cysteine through the conserved F or W. The order of the fields is D gene, clone size, J gene, V gene, CDR3 DNA, CDR3 protein. The D gene is left open where the match is weak. Some rows have no size entry. The others give once, few or many, or a class for an expanded clone.

TRBD1,-,TRBJ1-1,TRBV5-6,TGTGCCAGCAGCCTTACGACAGGGAGTATGAACACTGAAGCTTTCTTT,CASSLTTGSMNTEAFF
TRBD2,-,TRBJ2-3,TRBV5-1,TGCGCCAGCAGCTTTGGGACTAGCGGGGGAGGAACAGATACGCAGTATTTT,CASSFGTSGGGTDTQYF
TRBD2,-,TRBJ2-3,TRBV13,TGTGCCAGCAGCTCCCGAGGCGAGCGGGGGGCTACAGATACGCAGTATTTT,CASSSRGERGATDTQYF
TRBD1,-,TRBJ2-3,TRBV6-7,TGTGCCAGCAGTTACCTCAAATACCGGACAGGGTTGGGGGATACGCAGTATTTT,CASSYLKYRTGLGDTQYF
TRBD1,-,TRBJ2-3,TRBV5-1,TGCGCCAGCAGCAAGGGGACAGATTCTAGCACAGATACGCAGTATTTT,CASSKGTDSSTDTQYF
-,-,TRBJ1-3,TRBV5-6,TGTGCCAGCAGCCGAATAGGGGGCTCTGGAAACACCATATATTTT,CASSRIGGSGNTIYF
-,-,TRBJ1-6,TRBV9,TGTGCCAGCAGCGTCAGGGTTTGGAATTCACCCCTCCACTTT,CASSVRVWNSPLHF
TRBD1,-,TRBJ1-2,TRBV2,TGTGCCAGCAGTGGGGGTCAGGGGGCGGTGGATGGCTACACCTTC,CASSGGQGAVDGYTF
TRBD2,once,TRBJ2-1,TRBV6-2/TRBV6-3,TGTGCCAGCAGGTACCCCGGGACTAGCGGCAATGAGCAGTTCTTC,CASRYPGTSGNEQFF
-,once,TRBJ1-1,TRBV3-1/TRBV3-2,TGTGCCAGCAGCCACCTGGATACAGAGAACACTGAAGCTTTCTTT,CASSHLDTENTEAFF
TRBD1,-,TRBJ1-4,TRBV2,TGTGCCAGCAGCCCCGGGACAGCTAATGAAAAACTGTTTTTT,CASSPGTANEKLFF
TRBD2,-,TRBJ2-1,TRBV18,TGTGCCAGCTCACTCGGACTAGCGGGGGACAATGAGCAGTTCTTC,CASSLGLAGDNEQFF
-,-,TRBJ1-1,TRBV4-1,TGCGCCAGCAGCCAAGGAGCCAACACTGAAGCTTTCTTT,CASSQGANTEAFF
TRBD1,-,TRBJ2-2,TRBV5-1,TGCGCCAGCAGCCCTCAGACAGGGTCGGACACCGGGGAGCTGTTTTTT,CASSPQTGSDTGELFF
-,-,TRBJ2-7,TRBV12-2,TGTGCAAGTCGCTTCGCTGAAAGTCAGTCGGGAAACTACGAGCAGTACTTC,CASRFAESQSGNYEQYF
-,-,TRBJ1-6,TRBV27,TGTGCCAGCAGTTCTAAGGGATTACTTCGGGATTACTATAATTCACCCCTCCACTTT,CASSSKGLLRDYYNSPLHF
-,-,TRBJ1-5,TRBV7-9,TGTGCCAGCAGCTTAGGGGAGAATCAGCCCCAGCATTTT,CASSLGENQPQHF
TRBD1,-,TRBJ2-3,TRBV4-1,TGCGCCAGCAGCCAAGCGGACAGGGGAGGAACAGATACGCAGTATTTT,CASSQADRGGTDTQYF
-,-,TRBJ1-3,TRBV21-1,TGTGCCAGCAGCAACCCCGTTGAAACGAGGGGAAACACCATATATTTT,CASSNPVETRGNTIYF
-,-,TRBJ1-1,TRBV4-1,TGCGCCAGCAGCCAAGTGGGAGGGTTCCCTGAAGCTTTCTTT,CASSQVGGFPEAFF
TRBD1,-,TRBJ1-2,TRBV29-1,TGCAGCGTTGAATTCGTGGCAGGGGGCAGTGGCTACACCTTC,CSVEFVAGGSGYTF
-,-,TRBJ1-1,TRBV9,TGTGCCAGCAGCGTAGTCTGGAACACTGAAGCTTTCTTT,CASSVVWNTEAFF
-,-,TRBJ2-2,TRBV5-1,TGCGCCAGCAGCTTGGGAGCGATGGCGAACACCGGGGAGCTGTTTTTT,CASSLGAMANTGELFF
-,-,TRBJ1-2,TRBV2,TGTGCCAGCAGTGAAGCCGGGGCAGGGGCCTATGGCTACACCTTC,CASSEAGAGAYGYTF
TRBD2,-,TRBJ2-7,TRBV5-1,TGCGCCAGCAGCCAGGGTCGGGGGGATCAGCACGAGCAGTACTTC,CASSQGRGDQHEQYF
-,-,TRBJ1-1,TRBV12-3/TRBV12-4,TGTGCCAGCAGTTTATATCTTGCTGAAGCTTTCTTT,CASSLYLAEAFF
-,few,TRBJ2-6,TRBV2,TGTGCCAGCAGTGAACACAGGGCTGGGGCCAACGTCCTGACTTTC,CASSEHRAGANVLTF
-,once,TRBJ1-5,TRBV7-8,TGTGCCAGCAGCTTAGAAGGGCAGGGCCATCAGCCCCAGCATTTT,CASSLEGQGHQPQHF
-,-,TRBJ2-3,TRBV7-3,TGTGCCAGCAGCTTTGGTGCGCTGGGCACAGATACGCAGTATTTT,CASSFGALGTDTQYF
-,-,TRBJ1-3,TRBV7-9,TGTGCCAGCAGCTTAGCCTTACAGGGTACTGGAAACACCATATATTTT,CASSLALQGTGNTIYF
TRBD1,-,TRBJ1-1,TRBV2,TGTGCCAGCAGGGTAGGACAGGGGAACACTGAAGCTTTCTTT,CASRVGQGNTEAFF
-,-,TRBJ1-2,TRBV9,TGTGCCAGCAGCGTAGACCCGAGGGGGGGTAACTATGGCTACACCTTC,CASSVDPRGGNYGYTF
-,-,TRBJ1-5,TRBV7-2,TGTGCCAGCAGCTCGGTCGAGACGGGGAATCAGCCCCAGCATTTT,CASSSVETGNQPQHF
TRBD1,-,TRBJ2-1,TRBV28,TGTGCCAGCAGTTTATTGGGCAGGGGGCTCTACAATGAGCAGTTCTTC,CASSLLGRGLYNEQFF
-,-,TRBJ1-5,TRBV19,TGTGCCAGTAACCGCTGGGGGGGTCGGAGGCAGCCCCAGCATTTT,CASNRWGGRRQPQHF
-,-,TRBJ1-6,TRBV5-1,TGCGCCAGCAGCCAGGGGCACTTGAATTCACCCCTCCACTTT,CASSQGHLNSPLHF
-,-,TRBJ1-1,TRBV7-9,TGTGCCAGCAGCTTAGCACCCCAATCTACCAACACTGAAGCTTTCTTT,CASSLAPQSTNTEAFF
-,-,TRBJ1-4,TRBV4-2,TGTGCCAGCAGCCAAGATAAAGAGGAAAAACTGTTTTTT,CASSQDKEEKLFF
-,-,TRBJ1-1,TRBV18,TGTGCCAGCTCACCGCAGGAAGTCACTGAAGCTTTCTTT,CASSPQEVTEAFF
-,-,TRBJ2-2,TRBV25-1,TGTGCCAGCAGGGGCCAAAGCATCACCGGGGAGCTGTTTTTT,CASRGQSITGELFF
-,-,TRBJ1-5,TRBV3-1/TRBV3-2,TGTGCCAGCAGCCCCCCAATCGGGGTCTTCAATCAGCCCCAGCATTTT,CASSPPIGVFNQPQHF
-,-,TRBJ1-3,TRBV5-1,TGCGCCAGCAGCTTTCTGGGTCAGGGTGAGGGAAACACCATATATTTT,CASSFLGQGEGNTIYF
TRBD2,-,TRBJ2-7,TRBV9,TGTGCCAGCAGCCCGGGAGGGGTCGACGAGCAGTACTTC,CASSPGGVDEQYF
TRBD1,few,TRBJ2-7,TRBV10-1,TGCGCCAGCAGGGGACAGGGCTCCTACGAGCAGTACTTC,CASRGQGSYEQYF
-,-,TRBJ1-5,TRBV24-1,TGTGCCACCAGTGATCCCGGGACGGGAGATCAGCCCCAGCATTTT,CATSDPGTGDQPQHF
TRBD1,-,TRBJ2-7,TRBV5-6,TGTGCCAGCAGCTTGGCAGGGGGTTTGGGGTTTTGGGTCTACGAGCAGTACTTC,CASSLAGGLGFWVYEQYF